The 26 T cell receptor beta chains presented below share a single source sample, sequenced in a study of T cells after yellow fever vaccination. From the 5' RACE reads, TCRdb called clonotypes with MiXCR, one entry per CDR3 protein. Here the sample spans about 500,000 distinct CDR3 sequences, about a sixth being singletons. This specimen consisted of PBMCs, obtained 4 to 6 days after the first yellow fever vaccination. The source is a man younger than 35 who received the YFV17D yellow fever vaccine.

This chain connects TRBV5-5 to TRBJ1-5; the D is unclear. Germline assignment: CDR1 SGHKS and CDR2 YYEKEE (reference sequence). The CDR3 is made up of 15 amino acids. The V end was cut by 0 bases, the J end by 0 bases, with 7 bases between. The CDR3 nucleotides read TGTGCCAGCAGCTTGGGTTTGGGTAGCAATCAGCCCCAGCATTTT. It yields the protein CASSLGLGSNQPQHF.

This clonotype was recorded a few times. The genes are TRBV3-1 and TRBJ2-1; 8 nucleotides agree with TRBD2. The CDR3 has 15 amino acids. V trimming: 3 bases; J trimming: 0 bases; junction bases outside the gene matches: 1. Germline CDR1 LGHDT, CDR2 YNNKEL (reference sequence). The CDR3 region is CASSQRGDSYNEQFF. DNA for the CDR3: TGTGCCAGCAGCCAGCGGGGGGACTCCTACAATGAGCAGTTCTTC.

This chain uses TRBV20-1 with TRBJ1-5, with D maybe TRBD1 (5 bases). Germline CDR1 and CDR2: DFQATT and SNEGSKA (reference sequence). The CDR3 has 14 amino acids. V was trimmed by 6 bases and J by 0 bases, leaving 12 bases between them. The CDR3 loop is CSALGDYSNQPQHF. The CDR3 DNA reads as TGCAGTGCACTGGGGGATTATAGCAATCAGCCCCAGCATTTT.

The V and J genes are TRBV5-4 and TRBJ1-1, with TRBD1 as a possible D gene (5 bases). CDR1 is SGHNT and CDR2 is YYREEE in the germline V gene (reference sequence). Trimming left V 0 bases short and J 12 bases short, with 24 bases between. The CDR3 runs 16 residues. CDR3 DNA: TGTGCCAGCAGCTTGGGGGACCGGGCTTTCTCCGACCGGCCTTTCTTT. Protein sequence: CASSLGDRAFSDRPFF.

CDR3 bases: TGTGCCAGCAGGGACAGGGCTACCTACGAGCAGTACTTC. It translates to CASRDRATYEQYF. The chain carries TRBV2 and TRBJ2-7; 8 nucleotides match TRBD1. Germline CDR1 and CDR2: SNHLY and FYNNEI. The CDR3 has 13 residues. V lost 6 bases and J lost 2; bases outside the gene matches: 3.

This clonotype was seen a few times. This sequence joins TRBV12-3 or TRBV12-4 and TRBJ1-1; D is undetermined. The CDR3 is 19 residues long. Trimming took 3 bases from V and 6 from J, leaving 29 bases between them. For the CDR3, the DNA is TGTGCCAGCAGTTTTAATATCCCCCCGGACGGGTCATCGTGGGCTGAAGCTTTCTTT. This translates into CASSFNIPPDGSSWAEAFF.

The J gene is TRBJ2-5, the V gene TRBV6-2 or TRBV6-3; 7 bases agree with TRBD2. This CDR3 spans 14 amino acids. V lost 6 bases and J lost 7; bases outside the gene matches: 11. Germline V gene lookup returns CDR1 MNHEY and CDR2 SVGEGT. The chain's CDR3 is CASRPLWEGATQYF. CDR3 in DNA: TGTGCCAGCAGGCCACTCTGGGAGGGAGCGACCCAGTACTTC.

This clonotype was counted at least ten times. CDR3 DNA sequence: TGCAGGAAATCTTTGGGGGGCAAATCGGGCTCCGGCGGGGAGCTGTTTTTT. Amino acids: CRKSLGGKSGSGGELFF. V is TRBV20-1 and J is TRBJ2-2; TRBD1 or TRBD2 may be the D gene (6 bases each). In germline, CDR1 is DFQATT, CDR2 SNEGSKA (reference sequence). CDR3 length: 17 amino acids.

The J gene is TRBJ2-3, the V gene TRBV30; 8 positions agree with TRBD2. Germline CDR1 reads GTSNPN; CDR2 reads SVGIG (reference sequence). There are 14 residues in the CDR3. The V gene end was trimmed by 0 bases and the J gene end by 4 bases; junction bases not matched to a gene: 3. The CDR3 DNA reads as TGTGCCTGGAGTGTAAACGGGGGGGCAGATACGCAGTATTTT. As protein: CAWSVNGGADTQYF. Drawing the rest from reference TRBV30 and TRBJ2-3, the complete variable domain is SQTIHQWPATLVQPVGSPLSLECTVEGTSNPNLYWYRQAAGRGLQLLFYSVGIGQISSEVPQNLSASRPQDRQFILSSKKLLLSDSGFYLCAWSVNGGADTQYFGPGTRLTVL.

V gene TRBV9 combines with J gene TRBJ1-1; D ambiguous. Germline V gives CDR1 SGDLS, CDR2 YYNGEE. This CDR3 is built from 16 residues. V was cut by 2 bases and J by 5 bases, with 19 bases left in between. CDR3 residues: CASSVGTEGGKTEAFF. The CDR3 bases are TGTGCCAGCAGCGTTGGAACAGAGGGAGGGAAGACTGAAGCTTTCTTT.

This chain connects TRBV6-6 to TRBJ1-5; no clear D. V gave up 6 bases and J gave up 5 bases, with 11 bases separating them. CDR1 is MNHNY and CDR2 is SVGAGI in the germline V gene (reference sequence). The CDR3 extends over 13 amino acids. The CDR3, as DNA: TGTGCCAGCAGGCCGACATCCGATCAGCCCCAGCATTTT. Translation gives CASRPTSDQPQHF.

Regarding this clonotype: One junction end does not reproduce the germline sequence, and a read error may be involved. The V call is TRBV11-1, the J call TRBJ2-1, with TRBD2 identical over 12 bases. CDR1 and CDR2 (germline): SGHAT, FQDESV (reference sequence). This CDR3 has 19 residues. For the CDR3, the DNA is TGTGCCAGCAGCTTAGTGTTCTTCGCCGCCTGGACTAGCGGGAATGAGCAGCTCTTC. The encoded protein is CASSLVFFAAWTSGNEQLF. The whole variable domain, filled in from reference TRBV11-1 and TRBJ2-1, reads EAEVAQSPRYKITEKSQAVAFWCDPISGHATLYWYRQILGQGPELLVQFQDESVVDDSQLPKDRFSAERLKGVDSTLKIQPAELGDSAMYLCASSLVFFAAWTSGNEQLFGPGTRLTVL.

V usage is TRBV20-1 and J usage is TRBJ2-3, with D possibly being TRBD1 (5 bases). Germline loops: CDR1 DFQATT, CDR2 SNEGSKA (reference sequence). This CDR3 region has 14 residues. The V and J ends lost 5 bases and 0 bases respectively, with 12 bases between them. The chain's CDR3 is CSAPRGSSTDTQYF. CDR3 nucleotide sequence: TGCAGTGCTCCTAGGGGATCTAGCACAGATACGCAGTATTTT.

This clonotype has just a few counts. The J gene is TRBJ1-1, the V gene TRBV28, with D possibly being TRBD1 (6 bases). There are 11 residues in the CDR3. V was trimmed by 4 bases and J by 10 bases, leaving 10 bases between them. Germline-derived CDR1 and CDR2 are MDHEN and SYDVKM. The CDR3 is CASSYRERAFF. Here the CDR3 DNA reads TGTGCCAGCAGTTACAGGGAGCGAGCTTTCTTT.

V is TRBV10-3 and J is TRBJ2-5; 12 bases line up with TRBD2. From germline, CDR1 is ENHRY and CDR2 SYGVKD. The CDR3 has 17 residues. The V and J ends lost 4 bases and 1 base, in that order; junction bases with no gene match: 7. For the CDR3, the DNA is TGTGCCATCAGTGCGTCTCTAGCGGGGGGGGGCCAAGAGACCCAGTACTTC. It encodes CAISASLAGGGQETQYF.

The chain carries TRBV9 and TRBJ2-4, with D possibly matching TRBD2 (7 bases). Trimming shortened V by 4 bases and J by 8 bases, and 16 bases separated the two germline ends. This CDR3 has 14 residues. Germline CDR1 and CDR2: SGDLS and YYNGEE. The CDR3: CASSPLRGGDIQYF. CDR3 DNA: TGTGCCAGCAGCCCCCTCAGAGGGGGGGACATTCAGTACTTC.

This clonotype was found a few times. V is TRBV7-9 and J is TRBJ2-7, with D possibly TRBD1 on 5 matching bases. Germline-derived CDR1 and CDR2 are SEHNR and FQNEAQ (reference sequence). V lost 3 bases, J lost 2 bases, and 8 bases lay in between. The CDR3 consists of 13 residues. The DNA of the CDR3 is TGTGCCAGCAGCTTTAGACAGACCTACGAGCAGTACTTC. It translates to CASSFRQTYEQYF.

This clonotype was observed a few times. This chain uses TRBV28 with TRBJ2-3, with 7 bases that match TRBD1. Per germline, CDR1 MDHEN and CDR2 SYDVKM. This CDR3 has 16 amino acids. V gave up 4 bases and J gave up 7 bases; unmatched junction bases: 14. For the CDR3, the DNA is TGTGCCAGCAGTTCGACAGGGATGGAGGCACAGCATACGCAGTATTTT. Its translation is CASSSTGMEAQHTQYF.

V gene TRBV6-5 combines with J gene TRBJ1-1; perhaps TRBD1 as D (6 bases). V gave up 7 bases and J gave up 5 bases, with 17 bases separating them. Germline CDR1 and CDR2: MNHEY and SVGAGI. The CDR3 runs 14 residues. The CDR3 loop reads CASIRDQGGTEAFF. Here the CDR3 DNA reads TGTGCCAGCATTAGAGACCAAGGGGGTACTGAAGCTTTCTTT.

The CDR3 loop is CSAAGGGEETQYF. The DNA of the CDR3 is TGCAGTGCTGCCGGGGGTGGGGAGGAGACCCAGTACTTC. The chain joins TRBV20-1 to TRBJ2-5, with D maybe TRBD2 (6 bases). CDR1 is DFQATT and CDR2 is SNEGSKA in the germline V gene (reference sequence). Deletions cut 5 bases from V and 5 bases from J, with 15 bases between. This CDR3 region has 13 residues.

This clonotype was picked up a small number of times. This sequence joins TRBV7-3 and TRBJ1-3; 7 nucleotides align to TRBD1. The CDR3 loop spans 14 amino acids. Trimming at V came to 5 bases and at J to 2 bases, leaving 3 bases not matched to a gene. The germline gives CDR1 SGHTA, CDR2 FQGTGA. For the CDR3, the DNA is TGTGCCAGCAGCGCGACAGGGACTGGAAACACCATATATTTT. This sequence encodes CASSATGTGNTIYF.

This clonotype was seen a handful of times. CDR3 sequence: CASSIAGVNYEQYF. DNA of the CDR3: TGTGCCAGTAGTATAGCGGGGGTGAACTACGAGCAGTACTTC. This chain links TRBV19 with TRBJ2-7; weak D call: TRBD2 (6 bases). The germline V gene has CDR1 LNHDA and CDR2 SQIVND (reference sequence). V lost 1 base to trimming and J lost 3 bases, with 10 bases between them. The CDR3 sequence is 14 residues long.

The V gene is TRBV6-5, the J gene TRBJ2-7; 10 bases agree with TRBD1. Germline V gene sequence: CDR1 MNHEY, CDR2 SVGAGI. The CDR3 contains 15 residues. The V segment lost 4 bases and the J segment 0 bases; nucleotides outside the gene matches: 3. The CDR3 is CASSSDRGSSYEQYV. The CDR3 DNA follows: TGTGCCAGCAGTTCGGACAGGGGGAGCTCCTACGAGCAGTACGTC.

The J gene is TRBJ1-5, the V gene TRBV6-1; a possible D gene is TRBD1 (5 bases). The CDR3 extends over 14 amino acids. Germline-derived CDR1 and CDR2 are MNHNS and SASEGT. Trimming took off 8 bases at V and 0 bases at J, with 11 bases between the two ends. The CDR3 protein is CASADTYSNQPQHF. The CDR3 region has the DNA TGTGCCAGCGCGGACACCTATAGCAATCAGCCCCAGCATTTT.

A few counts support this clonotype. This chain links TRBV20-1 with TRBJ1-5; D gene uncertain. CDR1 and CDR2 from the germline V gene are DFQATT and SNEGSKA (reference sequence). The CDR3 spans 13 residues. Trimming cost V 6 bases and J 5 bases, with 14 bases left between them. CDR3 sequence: CSAPGSSYQPQHF. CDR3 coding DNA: TGCAGTGCCCCAGGCAGTTCCTATCAGCCCCAGCATTTT.

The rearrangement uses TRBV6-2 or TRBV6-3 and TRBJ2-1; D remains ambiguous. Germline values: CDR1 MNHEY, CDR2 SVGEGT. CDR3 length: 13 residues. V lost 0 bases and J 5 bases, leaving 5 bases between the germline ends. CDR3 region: CASSYSRNNEQFF. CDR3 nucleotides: TGTGCCAGCAGTTACTCCCGGAACAATGAGCAGTTCTTC.